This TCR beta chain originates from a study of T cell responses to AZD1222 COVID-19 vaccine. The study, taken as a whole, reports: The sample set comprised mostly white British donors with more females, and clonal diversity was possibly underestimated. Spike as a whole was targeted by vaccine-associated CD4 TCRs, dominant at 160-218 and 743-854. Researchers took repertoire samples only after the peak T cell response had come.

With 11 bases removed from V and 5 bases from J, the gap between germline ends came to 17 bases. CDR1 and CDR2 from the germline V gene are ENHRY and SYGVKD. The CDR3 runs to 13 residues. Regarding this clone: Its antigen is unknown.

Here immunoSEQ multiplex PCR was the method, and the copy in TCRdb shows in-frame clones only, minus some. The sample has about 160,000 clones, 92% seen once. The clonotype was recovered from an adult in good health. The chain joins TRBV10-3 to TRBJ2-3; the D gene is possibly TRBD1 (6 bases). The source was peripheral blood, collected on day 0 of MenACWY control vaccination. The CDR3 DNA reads TGTGCCTCCCACCGGACAGAGAGAGATACGCAGTATTTT. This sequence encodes CASHRTERDTQYF.